This T cell receptor beta chain was profiled in a study of cytomegalovirus exposure and HLA in healthy donors. Study-level findings and limits: When the data were analyzed later, several of the most significant clusters appeared to be linked to common viral pathogens. Researchers counted 164 TCR beta chains as cytomegalovirus-associated.

PCR used 60 Vbeta primers and 13 Jbeta primers. TCRdb's table, derived via immunoSEQ multiplex PCR, lists solely in-frame clones and lacks some. Of about 160,000 clones listed, 60% to 85% were seen once; the top ten hold roughly 0.76%. About this clone itself: Its antigen is still unknown.

In germline, CDR1 is SGDLS, CDR2 YYNGEE. The junction had 7 bases not matched to a gene; V was cut back by 1 base and J by 7 bases. This CDR3 comprises 15 residues. The clonotype comes from a female donor in good health and CMV-seronegative. The chain joins TRBV9 to TRBJ2-2; 7 bases agree with TRBD2. Sequenced material: PBMCs. CDR3 residues: CASSVLASGNGELFF. The CDR3, as DNA: TGTGCCAGCAGCGTATTGGCTAGCGGAAACGGGGAGCTGTTTTTT.